Included here is one T cell receptor (beta chain) sequence, with context. Its antigen is currently unknown. These data come from a study of OX40 agonist ivuxolimab in advanced cancers. Study results and caveats: No determination was made of the antigen specificity of the expanded peripheral T cells. Some of the nonresponding patients also showed low levels of normalized T-cell clonal expansion.

Method: immunoSEQ multiplex PCR; TCRdb's copy keeps in-frame clones and lacks some. Of 50,000 to 75,000 clones listed, 70% to 90% were seen once; the top ten hold less than 0.75%. The germline V gene encodes CDR1 MNHEY and CDR2 SMNVEV (reference sequence). The ends were cut back, 8 bases at V and 1 base at J, with 6 bases in the middle. This CDR3 is 13 amino acids long. Material: CD4+ or CD8+ T cells sorted from blood, obtained in a trial of the OX40 agonist ivuxolimab. The chain employs TRBV27 and TRBJ2-6; no clear D. The TCR comes from an adult with an advanced solid tumor such as melanoma, head and neck, liver or kidney cancer. The CDR3 region has the DNA TGTGCCAGCCAGCTTTCTGGGGCCAACGTCCTGACTTTC. Its protein product is CASQLSGANVLTF. Complete variable domain (other parts from reference TRBV27 and TRBJ2-6): EAQVTQNPRYLITVTGKKLTVTCSQNMNHEYMSWYRQDPGLGLRQIYYSMNVEVTDKGDVPEGYKVSRKEKRNFPLILESPSPNQTSLYFCASQLSGANVLTFGAGSRLTVL.